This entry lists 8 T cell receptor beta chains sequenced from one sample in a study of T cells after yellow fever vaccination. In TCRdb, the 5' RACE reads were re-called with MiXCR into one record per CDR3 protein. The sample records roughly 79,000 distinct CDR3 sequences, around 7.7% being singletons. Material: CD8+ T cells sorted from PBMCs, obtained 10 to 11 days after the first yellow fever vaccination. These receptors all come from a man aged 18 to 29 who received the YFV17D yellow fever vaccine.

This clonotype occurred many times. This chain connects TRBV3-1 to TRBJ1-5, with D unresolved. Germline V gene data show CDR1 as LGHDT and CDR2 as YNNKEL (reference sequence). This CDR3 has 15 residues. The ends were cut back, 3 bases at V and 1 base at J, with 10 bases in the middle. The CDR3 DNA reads TGTGCCAGCAGCCATGGCAGTACAAGCAATCAGCCCCAGCATTTT. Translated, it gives CASSHGSTSNQPQHF.

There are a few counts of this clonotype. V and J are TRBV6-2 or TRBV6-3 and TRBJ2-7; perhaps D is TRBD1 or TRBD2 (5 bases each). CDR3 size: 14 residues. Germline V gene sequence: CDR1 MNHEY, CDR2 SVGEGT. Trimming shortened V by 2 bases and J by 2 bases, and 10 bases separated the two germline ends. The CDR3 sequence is CASSYKGPPYEQYF. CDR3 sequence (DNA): TGTGCCAGCAGTTACAAGGGACCACCCTACGAGCAGTACTTC.

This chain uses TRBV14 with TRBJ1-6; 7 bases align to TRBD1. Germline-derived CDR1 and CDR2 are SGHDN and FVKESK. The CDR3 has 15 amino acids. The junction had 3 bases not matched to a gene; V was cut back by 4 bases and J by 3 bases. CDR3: CASSPGGGYNSPLHF. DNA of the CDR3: TGTGCCAGCAGCCCAGGGGGTGGCTATAATTCACCCCTCCACTTT.

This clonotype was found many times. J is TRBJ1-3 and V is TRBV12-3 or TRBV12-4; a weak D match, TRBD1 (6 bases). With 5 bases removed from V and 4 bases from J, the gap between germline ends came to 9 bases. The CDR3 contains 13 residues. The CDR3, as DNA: TGTGCCAGCAGTCTCGGGACAGGAAACACCATATATTTT. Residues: CASSLGTGNTIYF.

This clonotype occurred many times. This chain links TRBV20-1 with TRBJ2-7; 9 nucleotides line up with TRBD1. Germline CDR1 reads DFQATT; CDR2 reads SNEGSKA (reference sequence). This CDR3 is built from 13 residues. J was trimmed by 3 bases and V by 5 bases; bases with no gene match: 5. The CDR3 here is CSAGRDRDYEQYF. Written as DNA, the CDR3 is TGCAGTGCTGGCCGGGACAGGGACTACGAGCAGTACTTC.

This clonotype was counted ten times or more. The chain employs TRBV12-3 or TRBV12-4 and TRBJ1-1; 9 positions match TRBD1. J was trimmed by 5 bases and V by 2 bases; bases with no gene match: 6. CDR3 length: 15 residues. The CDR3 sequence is CASSLTGTGITEAFF. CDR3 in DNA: TGTGCCAGCAGTTTAACCGGGACAGGGATAACTGAAGCTTTCTTT.

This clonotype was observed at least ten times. The CDR3 spells CASSPMGGGETEAFF. As DNA, the CDR3 is TGTGCCAGCAGCCCTATGGGGGGAGGGGAGACTGAAGCTTTCTTT. The chain employs TRBV4-2 and TRBJ1-1; tentatively, D is TRBD1 (5 bases). The germline V gene has CDR1 LGHNA and CDR2 YNFKEQ. The CDR3 length is 15 residues. V lost 4 bases and J lost 5, with 17 bases in between.

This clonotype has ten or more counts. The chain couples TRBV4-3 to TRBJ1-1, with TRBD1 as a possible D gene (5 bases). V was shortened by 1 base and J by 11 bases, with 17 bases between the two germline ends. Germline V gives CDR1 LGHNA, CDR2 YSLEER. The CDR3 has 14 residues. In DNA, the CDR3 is TGCGCCAGCAGCCAAGTTTTGGGGACTGCGGGCGCTTTCTTT. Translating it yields CASSQVLGTAGAFF.